The clone carrying this TCR beta chain has just a few counts. This sample stems from a study of blood T cell repertoires in COVID-19. Produced via immunoSEQ multiplex PCR; TCRdb's table is partial and in-frame only. The top ten hold around 15% of the sample, which has around 170,000 clones, approximately 79% seen once. V dropped 3 bases and J dropped 6; count of bases not matched to a gene: 4. The germline CDR1 and CDR2 sequences are LNHDA and SQIVND (reference sequence). This CDR3 comprises 14 residues. The chain joins TRBV19 to TRBJ2-2; 7 nucleotides line up with TRBD1. This TCR derives from a man aged 25 to 40 with active or convalescent COVID-19. The source material was peripheral blood. In DNA, the CDR3 is TGTGCCAGTAGTATCGACAGGGACCCCGGGGAGCTGTTTTTT. This encodes CASSIDRDPGELFF.